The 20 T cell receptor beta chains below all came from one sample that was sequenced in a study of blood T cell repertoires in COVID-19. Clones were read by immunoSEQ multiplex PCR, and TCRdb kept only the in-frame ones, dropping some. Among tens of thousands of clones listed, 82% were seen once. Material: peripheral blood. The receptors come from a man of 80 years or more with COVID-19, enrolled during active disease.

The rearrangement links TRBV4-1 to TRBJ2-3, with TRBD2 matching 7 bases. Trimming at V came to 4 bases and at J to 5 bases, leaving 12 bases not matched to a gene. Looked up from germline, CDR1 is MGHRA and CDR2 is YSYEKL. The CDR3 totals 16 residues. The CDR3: CASSPGRSGAKDTQYF. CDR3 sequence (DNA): TGCGCCAGCAGCCCGGGACGAAGCGGGGCTAAAGATACGCAGTATTTT.

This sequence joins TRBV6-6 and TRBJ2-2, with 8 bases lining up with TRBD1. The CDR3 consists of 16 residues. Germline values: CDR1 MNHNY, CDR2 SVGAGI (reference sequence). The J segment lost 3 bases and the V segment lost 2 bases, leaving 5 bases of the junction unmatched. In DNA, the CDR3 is TGTGCCAGCAGTTACGGGGGACAGGTGGACACCGGGGAGCTGTTTTTT. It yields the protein CASSYGGQVDTGELFF.

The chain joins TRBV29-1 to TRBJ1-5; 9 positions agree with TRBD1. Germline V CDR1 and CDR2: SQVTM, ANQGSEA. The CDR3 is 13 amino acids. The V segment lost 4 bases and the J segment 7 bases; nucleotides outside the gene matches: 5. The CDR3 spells CSVGTGVRQPQHF. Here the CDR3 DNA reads TGCAGCGTTGGGACAGGGGTGCGGCAGCCCCAGCATTTT.

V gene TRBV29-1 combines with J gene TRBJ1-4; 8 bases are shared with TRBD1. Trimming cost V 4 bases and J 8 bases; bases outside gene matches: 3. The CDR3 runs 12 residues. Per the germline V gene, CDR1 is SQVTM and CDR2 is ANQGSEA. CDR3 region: CSVGTGREKLFF. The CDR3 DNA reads TGCAGCGTTGGGACAGGGAGGGAAAAACTGTTTTTT.

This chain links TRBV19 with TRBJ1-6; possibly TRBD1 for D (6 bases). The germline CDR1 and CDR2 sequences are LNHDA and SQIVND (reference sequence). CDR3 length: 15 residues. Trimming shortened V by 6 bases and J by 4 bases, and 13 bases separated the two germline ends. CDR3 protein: CASSQAGQYNSPLHF. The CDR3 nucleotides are TGTGCCAGTAGCCAAGCGGGACAATATAATTCACCCCTCCACTTT.

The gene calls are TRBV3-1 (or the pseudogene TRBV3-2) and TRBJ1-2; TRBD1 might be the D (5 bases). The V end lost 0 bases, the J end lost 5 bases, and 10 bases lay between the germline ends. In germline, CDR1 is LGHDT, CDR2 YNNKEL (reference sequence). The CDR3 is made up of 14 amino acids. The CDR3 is CASSQDGTGYGYTF. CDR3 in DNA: TGTGCCAGCAGCCAAGATGGGACTGGGTATGGCTACACCTTC.

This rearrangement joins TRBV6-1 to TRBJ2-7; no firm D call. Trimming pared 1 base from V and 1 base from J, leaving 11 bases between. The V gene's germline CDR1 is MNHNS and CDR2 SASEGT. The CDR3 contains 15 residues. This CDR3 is CASSEEGRLSYEQYF. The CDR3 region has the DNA TGTGCCAGCAGTGAAGAAGGCAGGCTTTCCTACGAGCAGTACTTC.

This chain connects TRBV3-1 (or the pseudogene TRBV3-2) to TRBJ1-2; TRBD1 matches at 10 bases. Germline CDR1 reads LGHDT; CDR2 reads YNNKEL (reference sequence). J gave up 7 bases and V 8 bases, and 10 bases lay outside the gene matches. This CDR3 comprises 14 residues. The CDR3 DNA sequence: TGTGCCAGCTCACGATTCCGGGACAGGGGTGGCTACACCTTC. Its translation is CASSRFRDRGGYTF.

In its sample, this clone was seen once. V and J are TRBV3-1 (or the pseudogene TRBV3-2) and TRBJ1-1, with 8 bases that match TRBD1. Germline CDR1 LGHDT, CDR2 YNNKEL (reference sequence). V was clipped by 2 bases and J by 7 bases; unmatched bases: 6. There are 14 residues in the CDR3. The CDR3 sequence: CASSQLSGGGEAFF. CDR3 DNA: TGTGCCAGCAGCCAATTATCAGGGGGCGGTGAAGCTTTCTTT.

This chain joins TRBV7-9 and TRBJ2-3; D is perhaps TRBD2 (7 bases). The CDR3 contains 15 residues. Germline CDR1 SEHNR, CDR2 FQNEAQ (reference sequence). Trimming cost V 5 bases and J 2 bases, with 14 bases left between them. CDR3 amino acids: CASSRGAGITDTQYF. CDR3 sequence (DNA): TGTGCCAGCAGCCGGGGGGCGGGAATCACAGATACGCAGTATTTT.

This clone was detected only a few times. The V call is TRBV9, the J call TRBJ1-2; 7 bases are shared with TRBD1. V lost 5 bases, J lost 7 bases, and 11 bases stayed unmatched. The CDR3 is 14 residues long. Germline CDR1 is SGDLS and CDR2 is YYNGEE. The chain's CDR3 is CASRQGDRVGGYTF. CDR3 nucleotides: TGTGCCAGCAGGCAAGGTGACAGGGTAGGTGGCTACACCTTC.

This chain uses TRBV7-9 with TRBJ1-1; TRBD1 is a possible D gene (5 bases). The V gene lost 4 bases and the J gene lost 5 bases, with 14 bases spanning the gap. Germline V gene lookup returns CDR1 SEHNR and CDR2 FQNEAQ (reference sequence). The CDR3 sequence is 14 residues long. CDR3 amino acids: CASSSQGGGTEAFF. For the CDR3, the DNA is TGTGCCAGCAGCTCCCAGGGAGGCGGGACTGAAGCTTTCTTT.

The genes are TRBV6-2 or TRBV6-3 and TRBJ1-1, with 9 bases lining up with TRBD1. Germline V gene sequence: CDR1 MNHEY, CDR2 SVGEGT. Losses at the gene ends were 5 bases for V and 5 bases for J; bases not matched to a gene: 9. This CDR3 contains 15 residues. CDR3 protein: CASSPVETGGTEAFF. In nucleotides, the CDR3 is TGTGCCAGCAGTCCGGTTGAGACAGGGGGGACTGAAGCTTTCTTT.

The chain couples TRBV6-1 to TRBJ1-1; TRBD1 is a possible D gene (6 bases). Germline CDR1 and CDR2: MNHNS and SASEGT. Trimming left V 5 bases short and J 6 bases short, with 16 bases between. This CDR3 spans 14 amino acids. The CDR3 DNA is TGTGCCAGCAGTTCTATCGCACAGGGCCCTGAAGCTTTCTTT. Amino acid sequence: CASSSIAQGPEAFF.

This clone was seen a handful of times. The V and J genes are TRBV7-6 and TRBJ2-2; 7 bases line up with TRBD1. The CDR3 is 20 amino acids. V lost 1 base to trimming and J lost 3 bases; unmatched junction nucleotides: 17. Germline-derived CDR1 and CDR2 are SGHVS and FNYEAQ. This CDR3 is CASSLVGGILQGRHTGELFF. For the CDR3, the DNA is TGTGCCAGCAGCTTAGTAGGGGGAATACTACAGGGGCGACACACCGGGGAGCTGTTTTTT. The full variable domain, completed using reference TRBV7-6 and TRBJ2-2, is GAGVSQSPRYKVTKRGQDVALRCDPISGHVSLYWYRQALGQGPEFLTYFNYEAQQDKSGLPNDRFSAERPEGSISTLTIQRTEQRDSAMYRCASSLVGGILQGRHTGELFFGEGSRLTVL.

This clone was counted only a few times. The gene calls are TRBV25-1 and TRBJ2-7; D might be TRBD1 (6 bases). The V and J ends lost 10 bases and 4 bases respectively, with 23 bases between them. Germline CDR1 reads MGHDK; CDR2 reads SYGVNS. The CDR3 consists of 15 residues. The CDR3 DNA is TGTGCCACCTCCCTTACAGGGTTCGCTCGATACGAGCAGTACTTC. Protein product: CATSLTGFARYEQYF.

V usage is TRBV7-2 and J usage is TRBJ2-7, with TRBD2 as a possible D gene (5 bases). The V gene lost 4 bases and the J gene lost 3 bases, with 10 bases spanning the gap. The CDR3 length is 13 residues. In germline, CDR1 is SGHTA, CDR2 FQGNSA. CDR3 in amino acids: CASSSLGVYEQYF. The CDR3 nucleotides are TGTGCCAGCAGCTCCCTGGGAGTCTACGAGCAGTACTTC.

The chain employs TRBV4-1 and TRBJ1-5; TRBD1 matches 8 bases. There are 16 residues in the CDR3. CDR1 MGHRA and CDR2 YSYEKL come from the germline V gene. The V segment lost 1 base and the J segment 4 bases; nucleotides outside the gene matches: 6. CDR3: CASSQVTGGVNQPQHF. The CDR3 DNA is TGCGCCAGCAGCCAAGTAACAGGGGGGGTTAATCAGCCCCAGCATTTT.

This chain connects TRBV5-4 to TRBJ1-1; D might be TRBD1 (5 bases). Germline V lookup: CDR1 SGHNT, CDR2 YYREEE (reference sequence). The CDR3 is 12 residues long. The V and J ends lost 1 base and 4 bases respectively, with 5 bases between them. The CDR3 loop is CASSLRGTEAFF. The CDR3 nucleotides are TGTGCCAGCAGCTTGAGGGGCACTGAAGCTTTCTTT.

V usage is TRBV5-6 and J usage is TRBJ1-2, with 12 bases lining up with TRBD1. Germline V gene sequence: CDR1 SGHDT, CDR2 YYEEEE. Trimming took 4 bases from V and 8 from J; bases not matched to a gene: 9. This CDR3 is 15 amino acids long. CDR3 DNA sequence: TGTGCCAGCAGCCCAACGGGACAGGGGGCTTCGGGCTACACCTTC. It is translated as CASSPTGQGASGYTF.